The 32 T cell receptor beta chains given below trace back to one sample, sequenced in a study of T cells in women clearing cervical HPV infection. Clones were read by immunoSEQ multiplex PCR, and TCRdb kept only the in-frame ones, dropping some. This repertoire includes under 20,000 clones. Sequenced input: blood buffy coat. These receptor sequences come from a woman between 18 and 70 years old with a cervical HPV16 infection that either progressed to CIN3+ or cleared (not recorded which).

As concerns this clone: The read falls 3 residues short of the CDR3 end, and the missing part is taken from the germline J gene. This chain links TRBV20-1 with TRBJ2-1; D unclear. The CDR3 is 14 residues long. Germline V gene data show CDR1 as DFQATT and CDR2 as SNEGSKA (reference sequence). The V gene lost 5 bases and the J gene lost 4 bases, with 15 bases spanning the gap. The part of the CDR3 DNA that was read is TGCAGTGCTTCTCCATTTAACTCTTACAATGAG. It translates to CSASPFNSYNE. The whole CDR3 reads CSASPFNSYNEQFF.

With respect to this clone: Read data end 3 residues before the CDR3 end; the end is taken from the germline J gene. The rearrangement links TRBV7-9 to TRBJ2-7, with TRBD2 identical over 9 bases. Germline V gives CDR1 SEHNR, CDR2 FQNEAQ (reference sequence). The V segment lost 4 bases and the J segment 6 bases; nucleotides outside the gene matches: 7. The length of the CDR3 is 14 residues. The CDR3 is CASSSIAGAREQYF. The part of the CDR3 DNA that was read is TGTGCCAGCAGCTCAATAGCGGGAGCACGCGAG.

Worth noting for this clone: The read terminates 3 residues ahead of where the CDR3 ends, so the germline J gene completes it. V is TRBV23-1 and J is TRBJ1-6; no reliable D call. TRBV23-1 is treated as an ORF (open reading frame) with a function not yet certain. Trimming took off 3 bases at V and 7 bases at J, with 22 bases between the two ends. The CDR3 sequence is 18 residues long. The sequenced part of the CDR3 DNA is TGCGCCAGCAGTCAGCCCCGAGCTGCGGGGATGTTCAATTCACCC. Translating it yields CASSQPRAAGMFNSP. The whole CDR3 protein is CASSQPRAAGMFNSPLHF.

As to this clone: Coverage ceases 3 residues before the CDR3 finishes, and the germline J gene fills in the end. The rearrangement links TRBV7-9 to TRBJ2-7; 7 bases line up with TRBD1. This CDR3 comprises 15 residues. V lost 5 bases, J lost 0 bases, and 7 bases stayed unmatched. Germline V gene data show CDR1 as SEHNR and CDR2 as FQNEAQ (reference sequence). The CDR3 protein is CASSPTGTLSYEQYF. CDR3 DNA, as far as it was read: TGTGCCAGCAGCCCGACAGGGACCCTCTCCTACGAG.

A note on this clone: The read ends 3 residues before the CDR3 terminus; that terminus is restored from the germline J gene. The chain couples TRBV18 to TRBJ1-2; D is uncertain. Germline CDR1 and CDR2: KGHSH and LQKENI. The ends were cut back, 2 bases at V and 4 bases at J, with 11 bases in the middle. The CDR3 extends over 14 amino acids. Incomplete CDR3 DNA: TGTGCCAGCTCACCAGTTTTCCCCGGCTATGGC. Translating gives CASSPVFPGYG. The whole CDR3 protein reads CASSPVFPGYGYTF.

To note about this clone: The read is 3 residues too short to cover the CDR3 end, so that end is filled in from the germline J gene. The V and J genes are TRBV10-2 and TRBJ2-7; 9 bases line up with TRBD2. Germline CDR1 is WSHSY and CDR2 is SAAADI. The J segment lost 2 bases and the V segment lost 5 bases, leaving 4 bases of the junction unmatched. The CDR3 totals 14 residues. CDR3 residues: CASSPSGATYEQYF. CDR3 DNA, as far as it was read: TGCGCCAGCAGTCCTAGCGGGGCAACCTACGAG.

On this clone: Read sequence stops 3 residues before the CDR3 end, and the germline J gene provides the missing end. V is TRBV9 and J is TRBJ1-1, with unresolved D. This CDR3 has 13 residues. Germline CDR1 is SGDLS and CDR2 is YYNGEE. Deletions cut 2 bases from V and 1 base from J, with 6 bases between. The CDR3 sequence is CASSVAGNTEAFF. The CDR3 DNA, read in part, is TGTGCCAGCAGCGTTGCGGGGAACACTGAA.

A remark on this clone: The CDR3 end falls 3 residues outside the read, so it is completed with the germline J gene. This chain connects TRBV29-1 to TRBJ2-1, with 8 bases lining up with TRBD1. The CDR3 totals 13 residues. Germline values: CDR1 SQVTM, CDR2 ANQGSEA. With 4 bases clipped from V and 8 bases from J, the junction kept 7 bases outside the gene matches. The CDR3 reads CSVGQGKYDEQFF. Partial CDR3 DNA: TGCAGCGTTGGACAGGGGAAGTACGATGAG.

As regards this clone: The read ends 3 residues before the CDR3 terminus; that terminus is restored from the germline J gene. The rearrangement uses TRBV7-3 and TRBJ1-4, with D hard to call. V lost 4 bases and J lost 5, with 8 bases in between. Germline V lookup: CDR1 SGHTA, CDR2 FQGTGA. This CDR3 is 13 amino acids long. CDR3 bases read: TGTGCCAGCAGCTCCAGGCCAAATGAAAAA. Protein product: CASSSRPNEK. The whole CDR3 protein reads CASSSRPNEKLFF.

The CDR3 here is CAISEFRLGDQETQYF. CDR3 bases read: TGTGCCATCAGTGAGTTCAGGTTAGGCGACCAAGAGACC. J is TRBJ2-5 and V is TRBV10-3; D gene uncertain. The read terminates 3 residues before the CDR3 end, so the remaining end is supplied by the germline J gene. This CDR3 contains 16 residues. The germline CDR1 and CDR2 sequences are ENHRY and SYGVKD. Trimming removed 1 base at V and 0 bases at J, with 12 bases between.

This clone counts as medium-sized by frequency. The CDR3 extends 3 residues past the end of the read, so its final part is completed from the germline J gene. This sequence joins TRBV10-3 and TRBJ2-3; 9 bases align to TRBD2. The CDR3 totals 15 residues. Germline lookup yields CDR1 ENHRY and CDR2 SYGVKD. The V gene end was trimmed by 3 bases and the J gene end by 4 bases; junction bases not matched to a gene: 5. The part of the CDR3 DNA that was read is TGTGCCATCAGTGAACCTAGCGGGAAGGCAGATACG. Translating gives CAISEPSGKADT. The full CDR3 is CAISEPSGKADTQYF.

As for this clone: The CDR3 end is not reached by the read, which stops 3 residues before it; the germline J gene fills it in. The J gene is TRBJ1-4, the V gene TRBV2; TRBD1 agrees at 7 bases. The CDR3 spans 13 residues. Germline assignment: CDR1 SNHLY and CDR2 FYNNEI. With V trimmed by 10 bases and J by 4 bases, 6 bases remained unmatched. The CDR3 DNA, read in part, is TGTGCCACCGGACAGGCGATTAATGAAAAA. This gives the protein CATGQAINEK. The full CDR3 protein is CATGQAINEKLFF.

Concerning this clone: The sequenced fragment ends 3 residues before the CDR3 boundary, so the rest is inferred from the germline J gene. The chain carries TRBV20-1 and TRBJ2-6; maybe TRBD1 (6 bases). Germline V gene sequence: CDR1 DFQATT, CDR2 SNEGSKA (reference sequence). The CDR3 length is 17 residues. The V end was cut by 0 bases, the J end by 0 bases, with 12 bases between. CDR3 sequence reads: CSARDDRLSSGANVLTF. CDR3 DNA (partial): TGCAGTGCTAGAGATGACAGGCTGAGCTCTGGGGCCAACGTC.

Measured by frequency, this clone is medium-sized (0.01 to 0.1%). The sequence runs out 3 residues before the end of the CDR3; the remainder is reconstructed from the germline J gene. The rearrangement links TRBV6-2 or TRBV6-3 to TRBJ2-2; D is possibly TRBD1 (5 bases). The CDR3 contains 13 residues. V was cut by 2 bases and J by 4 bases, with 5 bases left in between. The germline gives CDR1 MNHEY, CDR2 SVGEGT. The DNA read from the CDR3 is TGTGCCAGCAGTTACGGGGCCACCGGGGAG. Translated, it gives CASSYGATGE. The CDR3 in its entirety is CASSYGATGELFF.

As concerns this clone: The read halts 3 residues ahead of the CDR3 end, with the missing end drawn from the germline J gene. The chain carries TRBV20-1 and TRBJ2-1; 9 bases are shared with TRBD2. This CDR3 region has 14 residues. CDR1 and CDR2 from the germline V gene are DFQATT and SNEGSKA (reference sequence). V was clipped by 3 bases and J by 7 bases; unmatched bases: 7. CDR3 region: CSARKSGGINEQFF. The CDR3 bases that were read are TGCAGTGCTAGGAAAAGCGGGGGGATAAATGAG.

As regards this clone: Read coverage stops 3 residues before the CDR3 terminus; the germline J gene supplies the remainder. V is TRBV5-1 and J is TRBJ1-2, with D uncertain. The CDR3 is made up of 13 amino acids. Looked up from germline, CDR1 is SGHRS and CDR2 is YFSETQ. V was shortened by 1 base and J by 6 bases, with 10 bases between the two germline ends. The sequenced part of the CDR3 DNA is TGCGCCAGCAGCTTGACAGAAATCCATGGC. It is translated as CASSLTEIHG. The full-length CDR3 reads as CASSLTEIHGYTF. The complete variable domain, with remaining parts taken from reference TRBV5-1 and TRBJ1-2, reads KAGVTQTPRYLIKTRGQQVTLSCSPISGHRSVSWYQQTPGQGLQFLFEYFSETQRNKGNFPGRFSGRQFSNSRSEMNVSTLELGDSALYLCASSLTEIHGYTFGSGTRLTVV.

On this clone itself: The CDR3 end is not reached by the read, which stops 3 residues before it; the germline J gene fills it in. This sequence joins TRBV2 and TRBJ2-7; 8 bases are a match to TRBD2. Looked up from germline, CDR1 is SNHLY and CDR2 is FYNNEI. The CDR3 covers 15 residues. Unmatched junction bases numbered 9, after V lost 4 bases and J lost 4 bases. CDR3 loop: CASSVDRGRTYEQYF. CDR3 bases read: TGTGCCAGCAGTGTCGATCGCGGGAGGACGTACGAG.

About this clone itself: The read terminates 3 residues before the CDR3 end, so the remaining end is supplied by the germline J gene. This chain links TRBV20-1 with TRBJ2-5, with TRBD1 identical over 11 bases. Germline V gene data show CDR1 as DFQATT and CDR2 as SNEGSKA (reference sequence). Trimming removed 6 bases from V and 4 bases from J; junction bases left unmatched: 4. The CDR3 is 13 amino acids. Here the CDR3 reads CSAPGTGGETQYF. The CDR3 DNA, read in part, is TGCAGTGCGCCCGGGACAGGGGGAGAGACC.

Turning to this clone: The observed sequence ends 3 residues before the CDR3 terminus, with the missing tail filled in from the germline J gene. The chain is built from TRBV2 and TRBJ2-1; D is ambiguous. Trimming removed 8 bases at V and 7 bases at J, with 12 bases between. CDR3 length: 12 amino acids. Germline lookup yields CDR1 SNHLY and CDR2 FYNNEI. The CDR3 sequence: CASHPNLNEQFF. The part of the CDR3 DNA that was read is TGTGCCAGCCACCCTAACCTAAATGAG.

Concerning this clone itself: The read ends 3 residues shy of where the CDR3 ends; the end is completed using the germline J gene. V gene TRBV29-1 combines with J gene TRBJ1-3, with D perhaps matching TRBD1 (6 bases). Germline values: CDR1 SQVTM, CDR2 ANQGSEA. V lost 5 bases and J 7 bases, leaving 18 bases between the germline ends. The CDR3 sequence is 14 residues long. CDR3 amino acids: CSVLGGQNPNTIYF. Partial CDR3 DNA: TGCAGCGTTTTGGGAGGACAGAACCCGAACACC.

On this clone: The read terminates 3 residues ahead of where the CDR3 ends, so the germline J gene completes it. The chain carries TRBV20-1 and TRBJ2-7, with D possibly TRBD2 on 6 matching bases. Trimming took 0 bases from V and 6 from J, leaving 18 bases between them. The CDR3 extends over 15 amino acids. The V gene's germline CDR1 is DFQATT and CDR2 SNEGSKA (reference sequence). The sequenced part of the CDR3 DNA is TGCAGTGCTAGAGATCATCGGGGGACGCATCTCGAG. This codes for CSARDHRGTHLE. The full CDR3 sequence reads CSARDHRGTHLEQYF.

About this clone itself: The read ends 3 residues early relative to the CDR3; the germline J gene fills the gap. This rearrangement joins TRBV5-5 to TRBJ1-3; weak D call: TRBD1 (5 bases). Germline loops: CDR1 SGHKS, CDR2 YYEKEE (reference sequence). CDR3 length: 14 amino acids. The V end lost 7 bases, the J end lost 0 bases, and 11 bases lay between the germline ends. The CDR3 DNA, read in part, is TGTGCCAGCTCGACAGTAAACTCTGGAAACACC. Protein product: CASSTVNSGNT. The whole CDR3 reads CASSTVNSGNTIYF.

Points on this clone: The read stops 3 residues short of the end of the CDR3; the missing end is completed from the germline J gene. This chain connects TRBV5-5 to TRBJ1-1, with 8 nucleotides matching TRBD1. This CDR3 has 13 residues. Germline V gives CDR1 SGHKS, CDR2 YYEKEE (reference sequence). The CDR3 sequence is CASRLTGVGEAFF. CDR3 DNA, as far as it was read: TGTGCCAGCAGGCTGACAGGGGTCGGGGAA.

With regard to this clone: The sequenced fragment ends 3 residues before the CDR3 boundary, so the rest is inferred from the germline J gene. The chain joins TRBV28 to TRBJ2-7; no definite D call. Trimming took 5 bases from V and 6 from J, leaving 14 bases between them. Germline V gene data show CDR1 as MDHEN and CDR2 as SYDVKM. This CDR3 is built from 13 residues. The DNA read from the CDR3 is TGTGCCAGCAGTCCCCCGCCCGGTCTCGAG. Translating it yields CASSPPPGLE. The whole CDR3 sequence is CASSPPPGLEQYF.

Details on this clone: The observed sequence ends 3 residues before the CDR3 terminus, with the missing tail filled in from the germline J gene. The J gene is TRBJ2-5, the V gene TRBV19, with 7 nucleotides matching TRBD2. CDR1 and CDR2 from the germline V gene are LNHDA and SQIVND (reference sequence). CDR3 size: 14 residues. V dropped 5 bases and J dropped 2; count of bases not matched to a gene: 5. This chain's CDR3 is CASSPRTSQETQYF. The sequenced part of the CDR3 DNA is TGTGCCAGTAGTCCCCGGACTAGTCAAGAGACC.

The CDR3 bases that were read are TGCAGTGCCGGAGGGGTACAAGCGGGAAGAAGCACAGATACG. Translated, it gives CSAGGVQAGRSTDT. Given in full, the CDR3 is CSAGGVQAGRSTDTQYF. This chain links TRBV20-1 with TRBJ2-3, with 7 positions matching TRBD2. With the read ending 3 residues before the CDR3 end, the germline J gene is used to fill in that end. CDR1 is DFQATT, CDR2 SNEGSKA, per germline (reference sequence). The CDR3 consists of 17 residues. The trim removed 6 bases at V and 0 bases at J, leaving 15 bases unmatched.

A word on this clone: Sequencing ends 3 residues short of the CDR3 end; the germline J gene provides the rest. The same CDR3 can be traced to other DNA sequences in this sample. The chain has TRBV20-1 and TRBJ2-7; 9 bases line up with TRBD2. Germline assignment: CDR1 DFQATT and CDR2 SNEGSKA (reference sequence). The CDR3 sequence is 15 residues long. The V and J ends lost 6 bases and 3 bases, in that order; junction bases with no gene match: 12. The DNA read from the CDR3 is TGCAGTGCCAAGCTCACACTAGCGGGCAACTACGAG. Protein product: CSAKLTLAGNYE. The CDR3 in its entirety is CSAKLTLAGNYEQYF.

A note on this clone: The CDR3 goes on 3 residues after the read ends, and that part is filled in from the germline J gene. This chain uses TRBV20-1 with TRBJ1-2, with 8 bases matching TRBD1. CDR1 is DFQATT, CDR2 SNEGSKA, per germline (reference sequence). This CDR3 has 12 amino acids. The CDR3 region is CSARQGARGYTF. The DNA read from the CDR3 is TGCAGTGCTAGACAGGGGGCGCGGGGC.

Notes on this clone: The CDR3 end lies 3 residues beyond the end of the read and is filled in from the germline J gene. The chain recombines TRBV19 with TRBJ2-7; D is perhaps TRBD2 (6 bases). The V gene's germline CDR1 is LNHDA and CDR2 SQIVND (reference sequence). The ends were cut back, 6 bases at V and 4 bases at J, with 13 bases in the middle. The CDR3 spans 13 residues. The DNA read from the CDR3 is TGTGCCAGTAGCCACAATGGGGGGTACGAG. Its protein product is CASSHNGGYE. In full, the CDR3 reads CASSHNGGYEQYF.

The sequenced CDR3 bases are TGTGCCAGCGCACCCACCGCCGGGTGGAGGCGAGGGGCCAACGTC. Protein product: CASAPTAGWRRGANV. The complete CDR3 reads CASAPTAGWRRGANVLTF. V and J are TRBV28 and TRBJ2-6; TRBD2 might be the D (5 bases). The read terminates 3 residues before the CDR3 end, so the remaining end is supplied by the germline J gene. In germline, CDR1 is MDHEN, CDR2 SYDVKM. V was cut by 8 bases and J by 4 bases, with 24 bases left in between. The CDR3 runs 18 residues. The whole variable domain, remainder taken from reference TRBV28 and TRBJ2-6, is DVKVTQSSRYLVKRTGEKVFLECVQDMDHENMFWYRQDPGLGLRLIYFSYDVKMKEKGDIPEGYSVSREKKERFSLILESASTNQTSMYLCASAPTAGWRRGANVLTFGAGSRLTVL.

In the case of this clone: Read sequence stops 3 residues before the CDR3 end, and the germline J gene provides the missing end. The V and J genes are TRBV30 and TRBJ2-1; D is perhaps TRBD1 or TRBD2 (5 bases each). Looked up from germline, CDR1 is GTSNPN and CDR2 is SVGIG (reference sequence). The V and J ends lost 1 base and 9 bases respectively, with 22 bases between them. The CDR3 is 16 residues long. CDR3 in amino acids: CAWSALLGAGRGEQFF. The CDR3 bases that were read are TGTGCCTGGAGTGCCCTTCTAGGGGCAGGGAGAGGTGAG.

Note on this clone: Sequencing ends 3 residues short of the CDR3 end; the germline J gene provides the rest. V usage is TRBV29-1 and J usage is TRBJ2-7, with D perhaps TRBD1 (7 bases). The CDR3 loop spans 14 amino acids. Germline CDR1 and CDR2: SQVTM and ANQGSEA. V was cut by 0 bases and J by 6 bases, with 15 bases left in between. CDR3 amino acids: CSVEEGRGAAEQYF. Partial CDR3 DNA: TGCAGCGTTGAAGAGGGCAGGGGGGCGGCCGAG.